These 29 T cell receptor beta chains originate from one sample sequenced in a study of Ad26.COV2.S vaccination and SARS-CoV-2 variants. This table comes from immunoSEQ multiplex PCR, and its TCRdb copy is limited to in-frame clones, with some not included. The repertoire holds about 440,000 clones, with around 85% as singletons. The treatment: over 15 received Ad26.COV2.S at low or high dose, single or two shots; a few received placebo; per-sample allocation not given. Sampling was done on day 63 after the first vaccine or placebo injection. Sample: peripheral blood, taken in a trial of Ad26.COV2.S vaccine versus placebo. These receptors were obtained from a person between 18 and 65 years old who received the Ad26.COV2.S COVID-19 vaccine or a placebo.

This clone was detected once. The chain employs TRBV14 and TRBJ1-1; D may be TRBD1 (6 bases). The germline V and J ends were trimmed by 4 bases and 2 bases, with 11 bases remaining between them. The CDR3 totals 14 residues. CDR1 and CDR2 from the germline V gene are SGHDN and FVKESK. This CDR3 is CASSLQGQNTEAFF. The CDR3 nucleotides are TGTGCCAGCAGCCTACAGGGACAAAACACTGAAGCTTTCTTT.

This clone is a singleton in its sample. V usage is TRBV28 and J usage is TRBJ2-7, with D possibly matching TRBD1 (5 bases). The CDR3 extends over 14 amino acids. The germline CDR1 and CDR2 sequences are MDHEN and SYDVKM. V was trimmed by 6 bases and J by 1 base, leaving 13 bases between them. CDR3 region: CASRNRILSYEQYF. In DNA form, the CDR3 reads TGTGCCAGCAGAAACAGGATCTTATCCTACGAGCAGTACTTC.

This chain joins TRBV28 and TRBJ2-7; D is perhaps TRBD1 (6 bases). Germline CDR1 and CDR2: MDHEN and SYDVKM. With 6 bases removed from V and 3 bases from J, the gap between germline ends came to 12 bases. This CDR3 is 13 amino acids long. The CDR3 reads CASRLGQYYEQYF. CDR3 DNA: TGTGCCAGCAGGCTAGGACAGTACTACGAGCAGTACTTC.

CDR3 region: CASSLGPYSNQPQHF. The DNA for the CDR3 is TGTGCCAGCAGCTTAGGCCCGTATAGCAATCAGCCCCAGCATTTT. The V call is TRBV7-8, the J call TRBJ1-5; D gene uncertain. V was shortened by 1 base and J by 0 bases, with 7 bases between the two germline ends. The germline gives CDR1 SGHVS, CDR2 FQNEAQ. CDR3 length: 15 amino acids. The variable domain in full, completed from reference TRBV7-8 and TRBJ1-5, reads GAGVSQSPRYKVAKRGQDVALRCDPISGHVSLFWYQQALGQGPEFLTYFQNEAQLDKSGLPSDRFFAERPEGSVSTLKIQRTQQEDSAVYLCASSLGPYSNQPQHFGDGTRLSIL.

Worth noting for this clone: Other DNA sequences in the sample encode the same CDR3. The chain links TRBV28 to TRBJ1-6; D unclear. Deletions cut 1 base from V and 9 bases from J, with 4 bases between. CDR1 is MDHEN and CDR2 is SYDVKM in the germline V gene. The CDR3 loop spans 12 amino acids. CDR3 coding DNA: TGTGCCAGCAGTTTATTAGGTTCACCCCTCCACTTT. It codes for CASSLLGSPLHF.

The chain carries TRBV6-2 or TRBV6-3 and TRBJ1-2; D not resolved. The V end lost 0 bases, the J end lost 1 base, and 6 bases lay between the germline ends. Germline V CDR1 and CDR2: MNHEY, SVGEGT. The CDR3 loop spans 14 amino acids. The CDR3 sequence: CASSYSRSNYGYTF. The CDR3 nucleotides are TGTGCCAGCAGTTACTCGCGGAGTAACTATGGCTACACCTTC.

This chain joins TRBV10-3 and TRBJ1-1, with unresolved D. The CDR3 runs to 14 residues. Trimming cost V 7 bases and J 1 base, with 13 bases left between them. The germline V gene encodes CDR1 ENHRY and CDR2 SYGVKD. The CDR3 reads CAIKGLMTNTEAFF. The DNA for the CDR3 is TGTGCCATCAAGGGTCTAATGACGAACACTGAAGCTTTCTTT.

V is TRBV27 and J is TRBJ2-7; TRBD2 matches at 7 bases. This CDR3 region has 15 residues. The J segment lost 2 bases and the V segment lost 2 bases, leaving 6 bases of the junction unmatched. The germline V gene encodes CDR1 MNHEY and CDR2 SMNVEV (reference sequence). The CDR3 coding sequence is TGTGCCAGCAGTTTAGTAGGGACTACCCCCTACGAGCAGTACTTC. Its translation: CASSLVGTTPYEQYF.

CDR3 in amino acids: CASSRYRGTGDTDTQYF. CDR3 nucleotides: TGTGCCAGTTCGAGGTATCGCGGGACAGGGGACACAGATACGCAGTATTTT. This chain links TRBV19 with TRBJ2-3; TRBD1 matches 10 bases. This CDR3 spans 17 amino acids. The J segment lost 2 bases and the V segment lost 8 bases, leaving 13 bases of the junction unmatched. Germline V gene data show CDR1 as LNHDA and CDR2 as SQIVND (reference sequence). Full variable domain (outside the CDR3, taken from reference TRBV19 and TRBJ2-3): DGGITQSPKYLFRKEGQNVTLSCEQNLNHDAMYWYRQDPGQGLRLIYYSQIVNDFQKGDIAEGYSVSREKKESFPLTVTSAQKNPTAFYLCASSRYRGTGDTDTQYFGPGTRLTVL.

V is TRBV2 and J is TRBJ1-2, with 7 bases fitting TRBD1. CDR1 is SNHLY and CDR2 is FYNNEI in the germline V gene. The CDR3 is 17 residues long. The V and J ends lost 1 base and 4 bases, in that order; junction bases with no gene match: 12. The CDR3 sequence is CASSEVLGARGAYGYTF. The CDR3 region has the DNA TGTGCCAGCAGTGAAGTTTTGGGGGCCAGGGGGGCCTATGGCTACACCTTC.

CDR3 amino acids: CATSRAGTDTQYF. CDR3 bases: TGTGCCACCAGCAGAGCCGGGACAGATACGCAGTATTTT. The rearrangement joins TRBV15 to TRBJ2-3; no clear D. The CDR3 length is 13 residues. V was clipped by 1 base and J by 3 bases, with 5 bases between them. The germline gives CDR1 LNHNV, CDR2 YYDKDF (reference sequence).

The rearrangement links TRBV6-4 to TRBJ1-2, with D possibly TRBD1 on 5 matching bases. Per the germline V gene, CDR1 is MRHNA and CDR2 is SNTAGT. This CDR3 region has 15 residues. The V and J ends lost 0 bases and 6 bases respectively, with 14 bases between them. CDR3 in DNA: TGTGCCAGCAGTGACTCGTTTAAGGGGAGGGATGGCTACACCTTC. Translated, it gives CASSDSFKGRDGYTF.

J is TRBJ2-3 and V is TRBV18; D gene ambiguous. The CDR3 covers 15 residues. The V gene's germline CDR1 is KGHSH and CDR2 LQKENI. V was pared by 3 bases and J by 0 bases, with 10 bases between. Here the CDR3 DNA reads TGTGCCAGCTCACCCGTCCCAACTAGCACAGATACGCAGTATTTT. Amino acid sequence: CASSPVPTSTDTQYF.

The rearrangement links TRBV7-2 to TRBJ2-1; TRBD2 matches at 12 bases. V lost 5 bases, J lost 6 bases, and 14 bases stayed unmatched. Per germline, CDR1 SGHTA and CDR2 FQGNSA. The CDR3 spans 18 residues. The chain's CDR3 is CASSSGRASGRAINEQFF. The DNA for the CDR3 is TGTGCCAGCAGCAGTGGGAGGGCTAGCGGGAGGGCCATCAATGAGCAGTTCTTC.

The genes are TRBV5-1 and TRBJ1-1; D is perhaps TRBD1 (5 bases). Deletions cut 2 bases from V and 5 bases from J, with 16 bases between. This CDR3 has 15 amino acids. Germline loops: CDR1 SGHRS, CDR2 YFSETQ. CDR3 residues: CASSFEQGVRTEAFF. In DNA, the CDR3 is TGCGCCAGCAGCTTTGAGCAGGGAGTACGAACTGAAGCTTTCTTT.

The rearrangement links TRBV24-1 to TRBJ2-5; the D gene is possibly TRBD2 (5 bases). Trimming cost V 4 bases and J 5 bases, with 19 bases left between them. The CDR3 has 16 residues. Germline V gives CDR1 KGHDR, CDR2 SFDVKD. The CDR3 DNA reads TGTGCCACCAGTGACCCGGGAACCCGGGCGTTGGAGACCCAGTACTTC. This translates into CATSDPGTRALETQYF.

The rearrangement links TRBV30 to TRBJ1-2, with TRBD1 as a possible D gene (5 bases). The CDR3 extends over 11 amino acids. Between the trimmed V and J ends, which lost 5 bases and 1 base, there was a span of 5 bases. Germline V gene sequence: CDR1 GTSNPN, CDR2 SVGIG (reference sequence). CDR3 coding DNA: TGTGCCTGGGGACATAACTATGGCTACACCTTC. Protein product: CAWGHNYGYTF. Full variable domain (missing parts from reference TRBV30 and TRBJ1-2): SQTIHQWPATLVQPVGSPLSLECTVEGTSNPNLYWYRQAAGRGLQLLFYSVGIGQISSEVPQNLSASRPQDRQFILSSKKLLLSDSGFYLCAWGHNYGYTFGSGTRLTVV.

The chain recombines TRBV25-1 with TRBJ1-3; D is undetermined. In germline, CDR1 is MGHDK, CDR2 SYGVNS. CDR3 length equals 14 residues. Deletions cut 8 bases from V and 0 bases from J, with 11 bases between. As DNA, the CDR3 is TGTGCCAGCGGAGGACCCAGCTCTGGAAACACCATATATTTT. Translation gives CASGGPSSGNTIYF. Full variable domain (remainder filled in from reference TRBV25-1 and TRBJ1-3): EADIYQTPRYLVIGTGKKITLECSQTMGHDKMYWYQQDPGMELHLIHYSYGVNSTEKGDLSSESTVSRIRTEHFPLTLESARPSHTSQYLCASGGPSSGNTIYFGEGSWLTVV.

This rearrangement joins TRBV7-3 to TRBJ1-3; TRBD1 is a possible D gene (5 bases). The CDR3 loop spans 12 amino acids. Germline CDR1 is SGHTA and CDR2 is FQGTGA. The V and J ends lost 11 bases and 0 bases respectively, with 8 bases between them. CDR3 in DNA: TGTGCCGGGCAGGGCTCTGGAAACACCATATATTTT. The encoded protein is CAGQGSGNTIYF.

V gene TRBV24-1 combines with J gene TRBJ2-5; D might be TRBD2 (6 bases). Trimming stripped 6 bases from V and 5 bases from J, with 15 bases between. This CDR3 is built from 14 residues. Germline lookup yields CDR1 KGHDR and CDR2 SFDVKD. CDR3 loop: CATSLTGGGETQYF. The CDR3 DNA follows: TGTGCCACCAGTCTAACCGGGGGTGGGGAGACCCAGTACTTC.

The genes are TRBV12-3 or TRBV12-4 and TRBJ1-4; 7 positions agree with TRBD1. This CDR3 contains 13 residues. Trimming at V came to 8 bases and at J to 4 bases, leaving 4 bases not matched to a gene. The CDR3 DNA reads as TGTGCCAGCTTGACAGGGATTAATGAAAAACTGTTTTTT. Translating gives CASLTGINEKLFF.

V usage is TRBV19 and J usage is TRBJ2-7; 7 bases are shared with TRBD1. V was clipped by 7 bases and J by 1 base; unmatched bases: 7. Germline V gives CDR1 LNHDA, CDR2 SQIVND (reference sequence). The CDR3 loop spans 14 amino acids. The CDR3 DNA is TGTGCCAGTACCCCAGGGGGTTCGTCCTACGAGCAGTACTTC. It specifies CASTPGGSSYEQYF.

The chain joins TRBV29-1 to TRBJ1-1; the D is unclear. Germline V gene sequence: CDR1 SQVTM, CDR2 ANQGSEA. CDR3 length: 14 amino acids. V was shortened by 4 bases and J by 0 bases, with 12 bases between the two germline ends. The CDR3 coding sequence is TGCAGCGTTGCAGGCCTCCTCCTGAACACTGAAGCTTTCTTT. It yields the protein CSVAGLLLNTEAFF.

V usage is TRBV30 and J usage is TRBJ1-6, with no clear D. This CDR3 spans 18 amino acids. Germline lookup yields CDR1 GTSNPN and CDR2 SVGIG (reference sequence). The V gene lost 2 bases and the J gene lost 0 bases, with 17 bases spanning the gap. This CDR3 is CAWSPVGLPSSYNSPLHF. Here the CDR3 DNA reads TGTGCCTGGAGTCCGGTAGGGTTGCCCAGCTCCTATAATTCACCCCTCCACTTT.

The rearrangement links TRBV7-2 to TRBJ2-1; D might be TRBD1 or TRBD2, each matching 5 bases. The CDR3 contains 18 residues. With 5 bases removed from V and 10 bases from J, the gap between germline ends came to 30 bases. Per the germline V gene, CDR1 is SGHTA and CDR2 is FQGNSA. The CDR3 region has the DNA TGTGCCAGCAGCCCTCACACCCCTCTAGGTACCCTGGGGGAAGAGCAGTTCTTC. It encodes CASSPHTPLGTLGEEQFF.

The rearrangement uses TRBV7-2 and TRBJ2-7, with D tentatively TRBD2 (5 bases). Germline V gene sequence: CDR1 SGHTA, CDR2 FQGNSA. The CDR3 has 14 amino acids. Trimming pared 2 bases from V and 4 bases from J, leaving 12 bases between. The CDR3 reads CASSLLRAGYEQYF. Here the CDR3 DNA reads TGTGCCAGCAGCTTATTGAGGGCCGGGTACGAGCAGTACTTC.

This chain uses TRBV5-4 with TRBJ1-2; 7 bases agree with TRBD1. The CDR3 has 13 amino acids. Germline trimming cut 3 bases from V and 6 bases from J; bases unmatched to any gene: 5. Germline CDR1 is SGHNT and CDR2 is YYREEE (reference sequence). The DNA of the CDR3 is TGTGCCAGCAGCTCCACAGGGGTGGATGGCTACACCTTC. It is translated as CASSSTGVDGYTF.

This sequence joins TRBV14 and TRBJ1-1; 8 nucleotides agree with TRBD1. CDR3 length equals 12 residues. Per the germline V gene, CDR1 is SGHDN and CDR2 is FVKESK. The junction had 4 bases not matched to a gene; V was cut back by 3 bases and J by 10 bases. In DNA form, the CDR3 reads TGTGCCAGCAGCCACCCAGGGACAGGAGCTTTCTTT. This sequence encodes CASSHPGTGAFF.

The CDR3 sequence is CAWQQGRSGNTIYF. The CDR3 DNA follows: TGTGCCTGGCAACAGGGGCGCTCTGGAAACACCATATATTTT. The rearrangement links TRBV30 to TRBJ1-3; 7 nucleotides line up with TRBD1. Germline V gene sequence: CDR1 GTSNPN, CDR2 SVGIG (reference sequence). V lost 5 bases to trimming and J lost 0 bases; unmatched junction nucleotides: 4. This CDR3 spans 14 amino acids.